This T cell receptor beta chain was captured by sequencing in a study of human T cells and chemical hapten exposure. Each CDR3 protein is one row after TCRdb ran MiXCR on the RACE reads. The sample yields approximately 400,000 distinct CDR3 sequences, approximately 5% seen once. In its sample, this clonotype was seen many times. J gave up 7 bases and V 3 bases, and 2 bases lay outside the gene matches. The CDR3 length is 12 residues. The time point was: patch test 1, 2 weeks after DPC sensitization. Treatment of the sample: therapeutic diphenylcyclopropenone sensitization with weekly scalp DPC. This TCR came from a woman in her 50s with alopecia areata. Some clones in this sample may be carry-over from other donors' samples. This sequence joins TRBV12-3 or TRBV12-4 and TRBJ1-2; 7 bases line up with TRBD1. Sequenced here: whole blood, sampled in connection with sensitization to the hapten diphenylcyclopropenone (DPC). The DNA of the CDR3 is TGTGCCAGCAGTTTTAGGGGGCGTGGCTACACCTTC. This encodes CASSFRGRGYTF.